Following are 2 T cell receptor beta chains from one sample sequenced in a study of T cell responses to AZD1222 COVID-19 vaccine (dated by TCRdb to the early 2020s). Sample time point, as interpreted from the label and publication: baseline before first vaccination. The method behind the library was the immunoSEQ multiplex PCR assay. Sourced from immuneACCESS, this table was stored by TCRdb with only in-frame sequences that have V and J called. A share of the clones is absent; for the studies checked, an unresolved V gene accounts for under half, and the remainder has no known explanation. The sample includes approximately 110,000 clones, with roughly nine tenths observed a single time. Jointly, the top ten make up 4% to 4.5% of the sample. Sequenced material: peripheral blood, taken on day 0 of AZD1222 vaccination. These receptors were collected from an adult in good health.

The chain carries TRBV23-1 and TRBJ2-7, with D perhaps TRBD1 or TRBD2 (5 bases each). TRBV23-1 is placed among ORFs of uncertain function. The CDR3 spans 15 residues. V lost 2 bases, J lost 2 bases, and 13 bases lay in between. CDR3 amino acids: CASSQVGRNTYEQYF. The CDR3 coding sequence is TGCGCCAGCAGTCAAGTGGGACGGAACACCTACGAGCAGTACTTC.

The J gene is TRBJ1-4, the V gene TRBV5-6, with TRBD1 as a possible D gene (5 bases). CDR1 is SGHDT, CDR2 YYEEEE, per germline. The CDR3 contains 14 residues. The V and J ends lost 6 bases and 5 bases respectively, with 14 bases between them. CDR3 region: CASTHGGWNEKLFF. DNA for the CDR3: TGTGCCAGCACCCACGGGGGGTGGAATGAAAAACTGTTTTTT. The full variable domain, rest sourced from reference TRBV5-6 and TRBJ1-4, is DAGVTQSPTHLIKTRGQQVTLRCSPKSGHDTVSWYQQALGQGPQFIFQYYEEEERQRGNFPDRFSGHQFPNYSSELNVNALLLGDSALYLCASTHGGWNEKLFFGSGTQLSVL.